Ten or more counts support the clone carrying this TCR beta chain. Its antigen is unidentified. The data are from a study of T cells in Graves' hyperthyroidism and ophthalmopathy. Overall study: The initial diagnosis was the point when peripheral blood was collected, ahead of any treatment.

Overall study results and limits: Most expanded thyroid clonotypes above 0.001 also appeared in blood. Prediction of ophthalmopathy progression came a median around 6.5 months pre-onset.

Trimming left V 3 bases short and J 0 bases short, with 9 bases between. Germline lookup yields CDR1 MDHEN and CDR2 SYDVKM. The CDR3 spans 14 residues. An approximately 9.4 ml volume of fresh peripheral blood provided the PBMCs. Regions amplified from RNA transcripts were the TCR beta CDR3 regions. An initial round of RT-PCR targeting the TCR CDR3 relied on the HTBI primer set. TCRdb re-called the multiplex PCR reads with MiXCR, one entry per CDR3 protein. Here the sample spans hundreds of thousands of distinct CDR3 sequences, approximately 15% being singletons. The rearrangement links TRBV28 to TRBJ2-7; tentative D call: TRBD1 (6 bases). This receptor was obtained from a woman in her late teens or twenties with Graves' hyperthyroidism. The sequenced sample consisted of blood. CDR3 sequence: CASSFQGPSYEQYF. DNA for the CDR3: TGTGCCAGCAGTTTTCAGGGGCCCTCCTACGAGCAGTACTTC. Combining the CDR3 with reference TRBV28 and TRBJ2-7 gives the whole variable domain DVKVTQSSRYLVKRTGEKVFLECVQDMDHENMFWYRQDPGLGLRLIYFSYDVKMKEKGDIPEGYSVSREKKERFSLILESASTNQTSMYLCASSFQGPSYEQYFGPGTRLTVT.